A selection of T cell receptor beta chains follows, all from one sample in a study of cytomegalovirus exposure and HLA in healthy donors. Generated by immunoSEQ multiplex PCR, the TCRdb table keeps only in-frame clones and is missing some. The table includes 35,000 to 45,000 clones, 82% detected once. The material sequenced was PBMCs. The receptors were gathered from a woman aged 18-29 years in good health and CMV-seropositive. CDR3s include the opening cysteine and the closing phenylalanine or tryptophan. D genes are given only for firm matches. Only part of the rows carry a size: once, few, many, or a class if the clone is expanded.

TRBJ2-7	-	TRBV28	TRBD2	CASSFGQTSGWREQYF	TGTGCCAGCAGTTTCGGCCAGACTAGCGGGTGGCGTGAGCAGTACTTC
TRBJ1-1	-	TRBV7-8	TRBD1	CASSLAIIAGGNTEAFF	TGTGCCAGCAGCTTAGCAATAATTGCAGGGGGAAACACTGAAGCTTTCTTT
TRBJ2-1	-	TRBV7-6	-	CASSSSSANNEQFF	TGTGCCAGCAGCTCCTCTAGTGCGAACAATGAGCAGTTCTTC
TRBJ2-3	-	TRBV4-1	TRBD2	CASSQRRGVGDTQYF	TGCGCCAGCAGCCAACGGCGGGGGGTCGGAGATACGCAGTATTTT
TRBJ2-5	-	TRBV11-2	TRBD2	CASSLLSGMVETQYF	TGTGCCAGCAGCTTACTTAGCGGGATGGTCGAGACCCAGTACTTC
TRBJ2-3	-	TRBV6-4	TRBD1	CASSDAGQGADTQYF	TGTGCCAGCAGTGACGCTGGACAGGGTGCAGATACGCAGTATTTT
TRBJ1-5	-	TRBV29-1	TRBD1	CSAGTGVGQPQHF	TGCAGCGCGGGGACAGGGGTGGGTCAGCCCCAGCATTTT
TRBJ1-1	-	TRBV7-2	TRBD1	CASSLAGQGGTEAFF	TGTGCCAGCAGCTTAGCCGGACAGGGCGGGACTGAAGCTTTCTTT
TRBJ2-2	-	TRBV6-5	-	CASSYSFFWGSGELFF	TGTGCCAGCAGTTATTCATTTTTCTGGGGCTCCGGGGAGCTGTTTTTT
TRBJ1-1	-	TRBV5-4	-	CASSLFGGGGNTEAFF	TGTGCCAGCAGCTTGTTCGGGGGGGGAGGGAACACTGAAGCTTTCTTT
TRBJ2-5	-	TRBV6-6	-	CASSYSLGARETQYF	TGTGCCAGCAGTTACTCTCTGGGGGCGCGGGAGACCCAGTACTTC
TRBJ1-5	-	TRBV5-8	TRBD1	CASSFWGQVISQPQHF	TGTGCCAGCAGCTTTTGGGGACAGGTAATAAGTCAGCCCCAGCATTTT
TRBJ2-1	-	TRBV5-6	TRBD2	CASSLFLAGGNEQFF	TGTGCCAGCAGCTTGTTTCTAGCGGGAGGCAATGAGCAGTTCTTC
TRBJ2-7	-	TRBV19	-	CASSAGYYEQYF	TGTGCCAGTAGCGCGGGTTACTACGAGCAGTACTTC
TRBJ2-1	-	TRBV11-1	-	CASSHFESSYNEQFF	TGTGCCAGCAGCCACTTTGAAAGCTCCTACAATGAGCAGTTCTTC
TRBJ2-7	-	TRBV7-3	-	CASSLHAGVDYEQYF	TGTGCCAGCAGCCTCCACGCAGGGGTAGACTACGAGCAGTACTTC
TRBJ1-2	-	TRBV28	-	CASSFFERRGDYTF	TGTGCCAGCAGTTTCTTCGAGAGGCGGGGGGACTACACCTTC
TRBJ2-7	-	TRBV7-2	-	CASSLGWGDEQYF	TGTGCCAGCAGCTTAGGATGGGGCGACGAGCAGTACTTC
TRBJ2-6	-	TRBV27	TRBD1	CASSRTGGSGANVLTF	TGTGCCAGCAGTAGGACAGGGGGCTCTGGGGCCAACGTCCTGACTTTC
TRBJ1-4	once	TRBV10-3	-	CAISEGRAGAGEKLFF	TGTGCCATCAGTGAGGGAAGGGCAGGGGCGGGTGAAAAACTGTTTTTT
TRBJ2-7	-	TRBV7-2	-	CASSLAQRAGPYEQYF	TGTGCCAGCAGCTTAGCCCAGAGGGCCGGCCCCTACGAGCAGTACTTC
TRBJ2-2	-	TRBV7-9	-	CASSLPPTGNTGELFF	TGTGCCAGCAGCTTACCCCCGACAGGGAACACCGGGGAGCTGTTTTTT
TRBJ2-7	-	TRBV9	TRBD2	CASSATLSRTSEQYF	TGTGCCAGCAGCGCCACACTGAGCAGGACTAGCGAGCAGTACTTC
TRBJ1-5	few	TRBV28	-	CAIRGGGNQPQHF	TGTGCCATCCGCGGTGGCGGCAATCAGCCCCAGCATTTT
TRBJ2-7	-	TRBV11-2	-	CASTPQGSLSYEQYF	TGTGCCAGCACCCCGCAGGGCTCCCTCTCCTACGAGCAGTACTTC
TRBJ1-2	-	TRBV4-3	-	CASSQDFGGLFNYGYTF	TGCGCCAGCAGCCAAGATTTCGGGGGACTATTTAACTATGGCTACACCTTC